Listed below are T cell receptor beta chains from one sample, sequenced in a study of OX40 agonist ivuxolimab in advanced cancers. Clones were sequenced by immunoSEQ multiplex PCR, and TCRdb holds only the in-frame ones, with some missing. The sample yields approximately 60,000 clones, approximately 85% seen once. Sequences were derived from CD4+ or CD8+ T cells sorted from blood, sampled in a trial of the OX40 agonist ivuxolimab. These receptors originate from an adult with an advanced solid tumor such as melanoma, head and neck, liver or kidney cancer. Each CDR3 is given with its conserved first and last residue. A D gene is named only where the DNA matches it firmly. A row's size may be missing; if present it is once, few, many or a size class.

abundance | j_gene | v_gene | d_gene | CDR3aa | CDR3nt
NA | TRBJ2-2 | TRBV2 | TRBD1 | CASSGTGGITGELFF | TGTGCCAGCAGTGGGACAGGGGGCATCACCGGGGAGCTGTTTTTT
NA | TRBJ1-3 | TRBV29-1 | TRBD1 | CSVEGGTGGPGNTIYF | TGCAGCGTTGAAGGCGGGACAGGGGGACCTGGAAACACCATATATTTT
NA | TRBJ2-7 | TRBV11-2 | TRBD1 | CATRDSSYEQYF | TGTGCCACCAGGGACAGCTCCTACGAGCAGTACTTC
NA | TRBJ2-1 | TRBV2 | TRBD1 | CASTLGTAEQFF | TGTGCCAGCACCCTCGGGACAGCTGAGCAGTTCTTC
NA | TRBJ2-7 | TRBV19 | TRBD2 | CASSIGTRSYEQYF | TGTGCCAGTAGTATTGGGACTAGATCCTACGAGCAGTACTTC
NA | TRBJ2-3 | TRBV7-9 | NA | CASSLVVDTQYF | TGTGCCAGCAGCTTAGTAGTAGATACGCAGTATTTT
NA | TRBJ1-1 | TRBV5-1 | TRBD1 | CASSRTGDTEAFF | TGCGCCAGCAGCCGGACAGGGGACACTGAAGCTTTCTTT
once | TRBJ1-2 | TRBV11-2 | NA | CASSLTSSTVRNTF | TGTGCCAGCAGCCTTACCTCCTCGACGGTTCGCAACACCTTC
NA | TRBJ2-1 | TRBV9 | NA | CASSVVASNNEQFF | TGTGCCAGCAGCGTAGTAGCCAGTAACAATGAGCAGTTCTTC
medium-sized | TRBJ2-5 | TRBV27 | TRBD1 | CASSFAGGQETQYF | TGTGCCAGCAGTTTCGCAGGGGGCCAAGAGACCCAGTACTTC
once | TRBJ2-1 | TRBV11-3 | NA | CASSAPGDYNEQFF | TGTGCCAGCAGCGCGCCAGGGGACTACAATGAGCAGTTCTTC
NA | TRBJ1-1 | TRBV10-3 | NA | CAISDEIGWGQWAFF | TGTGCCATCAGTGACGAGATTGGGTGGGGCCAGTGGGCTTTCTTT
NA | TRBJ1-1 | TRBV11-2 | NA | CASSPWGGLTEAFF | TGTGCCAGCAGCCCTTGGGGGGGGCTAACTGAAGCTTTCTTT
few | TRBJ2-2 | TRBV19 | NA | CASSLGERGRTGELFF | TGTGCCAGTAGTTTGGGGGAACGAGGACGCACCGGGGAGCTGTTTTTT
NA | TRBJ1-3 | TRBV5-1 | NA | CASGLDRNSGNTIYF | TGCGCCAGCGGACTCGACCGCAACTCTGGAAACACCATATATTTT
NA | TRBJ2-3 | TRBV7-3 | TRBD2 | CASSFTSGIGDTQYF | TGTGCCAGCAGCTTTACTAGCGGGATAGGGGATACGCAGTATTTT
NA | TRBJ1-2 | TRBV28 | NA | CASSRVTEPYGYTF | TGTGCCAGCAGTCGGGTGACAGAACCTTATGGCTACACCTTC
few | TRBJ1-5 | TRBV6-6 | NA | CASIQRGNQPQHF | TGTGCCAGCATCCAACGGGGGAATCAGCCCCAGCATTTT
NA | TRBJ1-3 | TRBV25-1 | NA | CASTSGGAGNTIYF | TGTGCCAGCACCTCGGGCGGGGCTGGAAACACCATATATTTT
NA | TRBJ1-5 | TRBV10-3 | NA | CAISESGQINQPQHF | TGTGCCATCAGTGAGTCTGGCCAAATCAATCAGCCCCAGCATTTT
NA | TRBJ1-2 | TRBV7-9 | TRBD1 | CASSFEGQGTAWYGYTF | TGTGCCAGCAGCTTCGAGGGACAGGGCACGGCTTGGTATGGCTACACCTTC
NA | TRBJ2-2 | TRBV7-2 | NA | CASSLAPGNTGELFF | TGTGCCAGCAGCTTAGCCCCCGGAAACACCGGGGAGCTGTTTTTT
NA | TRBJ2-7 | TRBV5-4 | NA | CASSTRRQGKDYEQYF | TGTGCCAGCAGCACACGACGTCAGGGGAAGGACTACGAGCAGTACTTC
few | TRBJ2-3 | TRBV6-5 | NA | CASSYWADADTQYF | TGTGCCAGCAGTTACTGGGCCGACGCAGATACGCAGTATTTT
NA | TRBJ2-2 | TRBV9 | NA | CASSPWGYTGELFF | TGTGCCAGCAGCCCGTGGGGGTACACCGGGGAGCTGTTTTTT
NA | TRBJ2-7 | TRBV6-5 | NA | CASGKGYEQYF | TGTGCCAGCGGCAAGGGTTACGAGCAGTACTTC
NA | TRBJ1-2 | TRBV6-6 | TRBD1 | CASTTGKNYGYTF | TGTGCCAGTACGACAGGGAAAAACTATGGCTACACCTTC
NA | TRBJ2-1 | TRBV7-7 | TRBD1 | CASSPGQGYNEQFF | TGTGCTAGCAGCCCCGGACAGGGATACAATGAGCAGTTCTTC
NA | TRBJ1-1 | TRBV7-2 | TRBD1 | CASNTSPGQGKAFF | TGTGCCAGCAACACCTCCCCGGGACAGGGCAAAGCTTTCTTT
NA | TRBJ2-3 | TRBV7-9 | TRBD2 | CASSPPPRLAGPRGDTQYF | TGTGCCAGCAGCCCACCTCCCCGACTAGCGGGACCCCGAGGAGATACGCAGTATTTT
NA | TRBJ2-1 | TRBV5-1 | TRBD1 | CASSLEGGQVNEQFF | TGCGCCAGCAGCTTGGAAGGGGGCCAGGTCAATGAGCAGTTCTTC
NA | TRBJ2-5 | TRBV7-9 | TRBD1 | CASSRGQEETQYF | TGTGCCAGCAGCAGAGGACAGGAAGAGACCCAGTACTTC
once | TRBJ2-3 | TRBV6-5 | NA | CASSYSPSDADTQYF | TGTGCCAGCAGTTACTCCCCCTCCGACGCAGATACGCAGTATTTT
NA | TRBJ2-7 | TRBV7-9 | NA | CASSPQGGTSYEQYF | TGTGCCAGCAGCCCGCAGGGCGGGACCTCCTACGAGCAGTACTTC
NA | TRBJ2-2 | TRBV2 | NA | CASSEAGGGTGELFF | TGTGCCAGCAGTGAAGCTGGGGGAGGCACCGGGGAGCTGTTTTTT
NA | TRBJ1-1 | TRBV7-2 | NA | CASSLAENTEAFF | TGTGCCAGCAGCTTAGCAGAGAACACTGAAGCTTTCTTT
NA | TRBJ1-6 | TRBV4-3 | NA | CASSQDTANSPLHF | TGCGCCAGCAGCCAAGATACAGCCAATTCACCCCTCCACTTT
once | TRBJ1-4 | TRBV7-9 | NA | CASSFPGKKLFF | TGTGCCAGCAGCTTTCCCGGGAAAAAACTGTTTTTT
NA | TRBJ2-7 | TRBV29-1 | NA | CSVLGAQGPSYEQYF | TGCAGCGTTTTGGGGGCCCAGGGGCCATCCTACGAGCAGTACTTC
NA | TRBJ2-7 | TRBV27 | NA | CASSFARSYEQYF | TGTGCCAGCAGTTTTGCCCGCTCCTACGAGCAGTACTTC
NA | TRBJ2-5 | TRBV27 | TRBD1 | CASSSRRASSGQGRETQYF | TGTGCCAGCAGTTCCCGCCGCGCGAGCTCGGGACAGGGTCGGGAGACCCAGTACTTC
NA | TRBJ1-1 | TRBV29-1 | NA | CSVVPGYTEAFF | TGCAGCGTTGTACCAGGGTACACTGAAGCTTTCTTT
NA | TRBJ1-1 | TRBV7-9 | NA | CASSFSDYGSVNTEAFF | TGTGCCAGCAGCTTTTCAGATTATGGGAGTGTGAACACTGAAGCTTTCTTT
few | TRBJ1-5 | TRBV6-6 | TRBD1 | CASSYPDRDQPQHF | TGTGCCAGCAGTTACCCCGACAGGGATCAGCCCCAGCATTTT
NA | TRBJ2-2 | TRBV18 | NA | CASSDWDTGELFF | TGTGCCAGCTCCGACTGGGACACCGGGGAGCTGTTTTTT
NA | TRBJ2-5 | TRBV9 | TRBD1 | CASSVEDRLGQGTQYF | TGTGCCAGCAGCGTAGAGGACAGGCTTGGCCAAGGGACCCAGTACTTC
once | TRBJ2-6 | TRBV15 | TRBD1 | CATLGQGFLSGANVLTF | TGTGCCACTTTGGGACAGGGGTTTCTCTCTGGGGCCAACGTCCTGACTTTC
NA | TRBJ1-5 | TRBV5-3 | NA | CARSLAETVNQPQHF | TGTGCCAGAAGCTTGGCGGAGACAGTCAATCAGCCCCAGCATTTT
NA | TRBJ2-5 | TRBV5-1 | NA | CASTRAGEAQETQYF | TGCGCCAGCACCCGGGCAGGGGAGGCTCAAGAGACCCAGTACTTC
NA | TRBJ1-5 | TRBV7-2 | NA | CASSPWSGNNQPQHF | TGTGCCAGCAGCCCATGGTCGGGGAACAATCAGCCCCAGCATTTT
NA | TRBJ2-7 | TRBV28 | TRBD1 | CASSLVSGRGRDEQYF | TGTGCCAGCAGTTTAGTATCAGGCAGGGGGCGCGACGAGCAGTACTTC
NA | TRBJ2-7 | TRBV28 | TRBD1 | CASSWTGISYEQYF | TGTGCCAGCTCCTGGACAGGGATCTCCTACGAGCAGTACTTC
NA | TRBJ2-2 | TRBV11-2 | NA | CASSSRPGQGITGELFF | TGTGCCAGCAGCTCCCGACCCGGCCAGGGCATAACCGGGGAGCTGTTTTTT
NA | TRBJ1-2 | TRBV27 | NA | CASSPAETNRYTF | TGTGCCAGCAGCCCGGCGGAGACGAACCGCTACACCTTC
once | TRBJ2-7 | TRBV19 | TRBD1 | CASSYRDRGSYEQYF | TGTGCCAGTAGCTACCGGGACAGGGGGTCCTACGAGCAGTACTTC
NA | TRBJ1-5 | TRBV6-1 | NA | CASSFGPQHF | TGTGCCAGCAGTTTTGGGCCCCAGCATTTT
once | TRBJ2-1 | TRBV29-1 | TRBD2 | CSVSSGLAGGLQFF | TGCAGCGTGTCCTCCGGACTAGCGGGAGGCTTGCAGTTCTTC
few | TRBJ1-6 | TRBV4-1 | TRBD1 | CASSPGDTGEYSPLHF | TGCGCCAGCAGCCCCGGGGACACAGGGGAGTATTCACCCCTCCACTTT
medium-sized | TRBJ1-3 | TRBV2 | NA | CASSEGLNSGNTIYF | TGTGCCAGCAGCGAGGGACTGAATTCTGGAAACACCATATATTTT